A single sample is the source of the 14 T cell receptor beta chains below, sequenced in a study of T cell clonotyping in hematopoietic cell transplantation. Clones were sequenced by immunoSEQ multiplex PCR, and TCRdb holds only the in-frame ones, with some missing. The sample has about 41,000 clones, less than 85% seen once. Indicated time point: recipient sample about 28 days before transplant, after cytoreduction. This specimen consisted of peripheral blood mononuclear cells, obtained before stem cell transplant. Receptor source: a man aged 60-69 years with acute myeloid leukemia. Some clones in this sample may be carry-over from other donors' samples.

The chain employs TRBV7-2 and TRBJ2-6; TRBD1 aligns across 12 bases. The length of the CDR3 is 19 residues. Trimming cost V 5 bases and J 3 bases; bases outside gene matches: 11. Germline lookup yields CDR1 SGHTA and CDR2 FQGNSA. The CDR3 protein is CASSGPPGQGADGANVLTF. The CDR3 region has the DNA TGTGCCAGCAGCGGACCGCCGGGACAGGGGGCTGATGGGGCCAACGTCCTGACTTTC.

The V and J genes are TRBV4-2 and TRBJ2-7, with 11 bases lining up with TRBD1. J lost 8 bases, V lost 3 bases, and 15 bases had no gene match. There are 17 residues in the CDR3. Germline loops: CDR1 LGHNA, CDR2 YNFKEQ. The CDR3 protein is CASSHAGLGQGGGQQYF. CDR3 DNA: TGTGCCAGCAGCCACGCGGGGTTGGGACAGGGGGGGGGTCAGCAGTACTTC.

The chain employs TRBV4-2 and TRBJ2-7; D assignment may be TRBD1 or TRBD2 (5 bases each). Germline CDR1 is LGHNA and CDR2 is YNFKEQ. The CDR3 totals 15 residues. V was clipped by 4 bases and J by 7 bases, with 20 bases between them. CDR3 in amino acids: CASSPNSGRAEEQYF. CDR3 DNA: TGTGCCAGCAGCCCAAACTCGGGACGGGCGGAGGAGCAGTACTTC.

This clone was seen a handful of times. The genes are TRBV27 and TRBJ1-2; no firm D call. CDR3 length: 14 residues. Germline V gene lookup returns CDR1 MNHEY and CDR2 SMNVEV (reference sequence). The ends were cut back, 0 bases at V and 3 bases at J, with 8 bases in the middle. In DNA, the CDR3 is TGTGCCAGCAGTTTATCAGGGTCGGACTATGGCTACACCTTC. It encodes CASSLSGSDYGYTF.

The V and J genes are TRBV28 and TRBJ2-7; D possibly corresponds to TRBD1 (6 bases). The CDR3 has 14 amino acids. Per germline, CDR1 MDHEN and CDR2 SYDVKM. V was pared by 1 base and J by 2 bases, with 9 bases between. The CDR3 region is CASSLSGAPYEQYF. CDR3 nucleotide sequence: TGTGCCAGCAGTTTATCAGGGGCACCCTACGAGCAGTACTTC.

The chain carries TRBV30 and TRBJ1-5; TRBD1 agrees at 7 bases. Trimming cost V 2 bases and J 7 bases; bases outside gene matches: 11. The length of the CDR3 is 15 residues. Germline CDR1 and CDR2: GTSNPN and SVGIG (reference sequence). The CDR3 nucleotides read TGTGCCTGGAGTCTGAACCAGGGGGGAGGCCAGCCCCAGCATTTT. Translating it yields CAWSLNQGGGQPQHF. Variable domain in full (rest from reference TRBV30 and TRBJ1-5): SQTIHQWPATLVQPVGSPLSLECTVEGTSNPNLYWYRQAAGRGLQLLFYSVGIGQISSEVPQNLSASRPQDRQFILSSKKLLLSDSGFYLCAWSLNQGGGQPQHFGDGTRLSIL.

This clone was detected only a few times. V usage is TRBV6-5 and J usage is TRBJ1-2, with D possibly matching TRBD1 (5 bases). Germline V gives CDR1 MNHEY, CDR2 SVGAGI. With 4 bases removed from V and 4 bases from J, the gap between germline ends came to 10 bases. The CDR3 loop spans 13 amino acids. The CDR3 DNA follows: TGTGCCAGCAGTTCCTCAGGGAGCTATGGCTACACCTTC. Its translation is CASSSSGSYGYTF.

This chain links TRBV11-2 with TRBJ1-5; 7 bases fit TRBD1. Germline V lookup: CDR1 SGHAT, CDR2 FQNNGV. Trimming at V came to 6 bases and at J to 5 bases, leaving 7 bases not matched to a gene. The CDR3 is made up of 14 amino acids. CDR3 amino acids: CASSSGQPYQPQHF. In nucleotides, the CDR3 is TGTGCCAGCAGTTCGGGACAGCCTTATCAGCCCCAGCATTTT.

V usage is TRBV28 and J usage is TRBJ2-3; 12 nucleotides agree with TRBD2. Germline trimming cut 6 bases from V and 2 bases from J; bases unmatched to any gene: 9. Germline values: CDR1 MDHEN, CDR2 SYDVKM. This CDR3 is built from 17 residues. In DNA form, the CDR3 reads TGTGCCAGCAGAGAACGGACTAGCGGGGCTTTCACAGATACGCAGTATTTT. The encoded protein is CASRERTSGAFTDTQYF. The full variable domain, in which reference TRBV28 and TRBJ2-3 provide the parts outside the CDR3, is DVKVTQSSRYLVKRTGEKVFLECVQDMDHENMFWYRQDPGLGLRLIYFSYDVKMKEKGDIPEGYSVSREKKERFSLILESASTNQTSMYLCASRERTSGAFTDTQYFGPGTRLTVL.

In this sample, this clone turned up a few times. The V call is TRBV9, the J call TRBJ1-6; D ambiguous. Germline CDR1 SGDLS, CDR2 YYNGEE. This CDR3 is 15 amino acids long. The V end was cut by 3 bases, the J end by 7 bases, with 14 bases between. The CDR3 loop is CASSARALGNSPLHF. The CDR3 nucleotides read TGTGCCAGCAGCGCGAGGGCCCTAGGGAATTCACCCCTCCACTTT. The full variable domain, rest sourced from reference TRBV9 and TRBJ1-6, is DSGVTQTPKHLITATGQRVTLRCSPRSGDLSVYWYQQSLDQGLQFLIQYYNGEERAKGNILERFSAQQFPDLHSELNLSSLELGDSALYFCASSARALGNSPLHFGNGTRLTVT.

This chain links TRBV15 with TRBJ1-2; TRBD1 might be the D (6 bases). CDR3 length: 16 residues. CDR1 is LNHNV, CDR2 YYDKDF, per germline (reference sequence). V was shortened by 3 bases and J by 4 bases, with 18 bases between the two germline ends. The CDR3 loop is CATSSPQPGQFYGYTF. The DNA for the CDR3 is TGTGCCACCAGCAGTCCCCAGCCGGGACAATTCTATGGCTACACCTTC.

The CDR3 region has the DNA TGTGCCAGCAGCCCCCTATCCCGACAGGGAAGTGGCTACACCTTC. This codes for CASSPLSRQGSGYTF. The genes are TRBV7-2 and TRBJ1-2; 7 bases map to TRBD1. Unmatched junction bases numbered 13, after V lost 5 bases and J lost 7 bases. The germline V gene has CDR1 SGHTA and CDR2 FQGNSA. The CDR3 runs to 15 residues. Full variable domain (remainder filled in from reference TRBV7-2 and TRBJ1-2): GAGVSQSPSNKVTEKGKDVELRCDPISGHTALYWYRQSLGQGLEFLIYFQGNSAPDKSGLPSDRFSAERTGGSVSTLTIQRTQQEDSAVYLCASSPLSRQGSGYTFGSGTRLTVV.

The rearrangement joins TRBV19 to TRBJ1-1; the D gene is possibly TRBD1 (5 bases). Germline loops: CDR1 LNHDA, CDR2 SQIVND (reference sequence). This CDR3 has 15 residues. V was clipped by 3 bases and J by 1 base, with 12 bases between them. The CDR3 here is CASSIGGVANTEAFF. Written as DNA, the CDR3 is TGTGCCAGTAGTATCGGGGGTGTGGCGAACACTGAAGCTTTCTTT.

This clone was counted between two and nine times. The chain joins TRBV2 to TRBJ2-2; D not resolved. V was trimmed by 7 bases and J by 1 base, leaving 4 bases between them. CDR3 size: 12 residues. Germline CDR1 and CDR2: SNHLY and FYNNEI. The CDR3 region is CASTQNTGELFF. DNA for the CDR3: TGTGCCAGCACGCAGAACACCGGGGAGCTGTTTTTT.